This record looks at one TCR beta chain sequence and its context. Many counts were recorded for this clonotype. No cognate antigen has been identified for it. Per-base quality was not reported, and no clone a single base away is much larger than it. The TCR beta CDR3 regions were amplified from the RNA transcripts. A first-round RT-PCR of the TCR CDR3 used the HTBI primer set with the Qiagen OneStep RT-PCR kit. Libraries were constructed in a second round of multiplex PCR, after which size selection and purification were carried out. Paired-end sequencing of the libraries was performed with 100 bp reads on an Illumina HiSeq2000. The study's processing was this. SOAPnuke was used to process the raw data, removing reads that contained adapters or uncalled bases, had a mean Phred below 15, or lacked an exact match to the constant primer or identifier. High-quality paired reads were merged using COPE v1.2.5, and each unique nucleotide sequence was defined as a clonotype. MiTCR v1.1 was used to align clonotypes to the IMGT TRBV, TRBD and TRBJ reference segments. The analysis was restricted to V-J combinations with a frequency above 0.0001, which together covered just over 99% of the repertoires. A TCS score was defined as the ratio of F50 (clonal expansion) to E x V (chaos), with BLOSUM62-based TCRdist applied between CDR3 peptides within each V-J. Welch's t-statistics and random forest reduced approximately 520 V-J features to fewer than 15, which were used in a naive Bayes classifier (R e1071). The public reads were reanalyzed by TCRdb: fastp trimming at Q25, MiXCR alignment, in-frame beta chains only. For every CDR3 protein sequence, its rows merge into one entry that carries the most common genes and DNA. TCRdb, rather than the study authors, made the V and J calls. This sample gives about 350,000 distinct CDR3 sequences in total; under 20% of them show up just once. About 3.5% of the sample belongs to the ten largest clones.

These data belong to a study of T cells in Graves' hyperthyroidism and ophthalmopathy (dated by TCRdb to between 2018 and 2020). At the level of the whole study: Peripheral blood samples were taken at initial diagnosis, before any treatment was given. To identify distinguishing TCR V-J signatures, a discovery cohort of around 98 patients was used, comprising some 45 with Graves' ophthalmopathy and around 57 with stable Graves' hyperthyroidism. Prospective prediction of ophthalmopathy was tested in an independent validation cohort consisting of some 18 hyperthyroidism patients and approximately 16 patients who later progressed to ophthalmopathy. The approximately 98 discovery patients were randomly divided into training and test sets at a 7:3 ratio. Thyroid tissue and blood T-cell repertoires from six Graves' hyperthyroidism patients were also compared in the study. After blood sampling, hyperthyroidism patients were treated with methimazole at a starting dose of 30 mg daily, and ophthalmopathy patients were treated with high-dose intravenous methylprednisolone. The paper describes TCR Vbeta CDR3 sequencing of 135 peripheral blood samples, made up of some 40 ophthalmopathy patients, roughly 75 hyperthyroidism patients and about 17 progressor patients. Summary of the overall study and its limitations: No statistical method was used to fix the sample size in advance, and group allocation was not hidden from the investigators. In cross-validation, a model built on a 13 V-J signature told ophthalmopathy apart from stable hyperthyroidism with 85% to 90% sensitivity and 81% to 82% specificity, and in testing the same model reached 80%/75%. In validation, the model predicted progression to ophthalmopathy with 60% to 71% sensitivity and approximately 74% specificity, a median of about 6.7 months before onset. Most expanded thyroid clonotypes (frequency above 0.001) were also found in blood, which suggests that blood repertoires may mirror thyroid immune responses.

Stable Graves' hyperthyroidism was defined as the absence of progression to ophthalmopathy over 18 months of follow-up. Hyperthyroidism patients were newly diagnosed, had a disease duration of under 2 months, and were aged 18 to 65 years. Patients with uncontrolled infections, other autoimmune diseases, pregnancy or lactation were excluded. Diagnoses were based on clinical symptoms, serum thyroxine and TRAb, thyroid ultrasound and orbital computed tomography. PBMCs were separated from roughly 9.3 ml of fresh peripheral blood using Ficoll-Paque density gradient centrifugation. Trizol reagent was used to extract total RNA, and RNA quality was then checked on an Agilent 2100 Bioanalyzer. The specimen was blood. This receptor was identified in a woman aged 18 to 35 with Graves' hyperthyroidism.

This receptor has the CDR3 CSARGWGPANTEAFF. DNA sequence: TGCAGTGCTAGAGGCTGGGGACCAGCTAACACTGAAGCTTTCTTT. The rearranged segments are TRBV20-1 and TRBJ1-1, with TRBD1 as a weak D call on 5 bases. The germline V gene (reference sequence) supplies CDR1 DFQATT and CDR2 SNEGSKA. Inclusive of the bounding cysteine and phenylalanine, the CDR3 is 15 residues long. Only the CDR3 region is kept as DNA, spanning 45 bases read in frame from base 1. V and J lose 1 base and 2 bases, and a span of 14 bases separates them.